The sequence of this T cell receptor (beta chain) was determined in a study of shared clonotypes between healthy human individuals (dated by TCRdb to the early 2020s). Study-wide context: A few men and a couple of women, aged 18 to 49 years, made up the cohort. To increase sequencing depth and limit assay-specific biases, different laboratories used diverse techniques to prepare libraries and sequence TCR repertoires. For each donor, CD4 naive and CD4 memory were each given three plates, CD8 naive was given two plates, and CD8 memory was given one plate. To estimate repertoire size and how much clonotypes are shared between individuals, the study performed deep sequencing of blood TCR repertoires from about 5 healthy adults. Between about 0.94 and 8.9 billion PBMCs per donor were obtained by leukapheresis. Here is what the overall study found, with its caveats: Because the study included a small number of donors, the genetic and exposure-history diversity represented was limited. When a handful of donors were compared, the shared fraction of clonotypes was about 5% for naive CD4, around 4% for naive CD8, 2% to 2.5% for memory CD4, and 0.4% for memory CD8. Based on pairwise subsampling, the degree of clonotype sharing among donors was expected to be affected by sequencing depth. Larger estimated clonotype richness was generally found for naive subsets than for memory subsets. Sampling was limited to blood, and TCR repertoires in tissue likely differ from TCR repertoires in blood. Compared with non-shared clonotypes, clonotypes shared by all four sorted-subset donors had higher generation probabilities. Rarefaction of sorted-subset datasets indicated incomplete sequencing despite the large sequencing depth.

The donors were healthy, HIV-negative adults who had no recently reported acute infections or vaccinations. Every donor was a Caucasian adult residing in Nashville, Tennessee, USA. CD4+ T cells were enriched by magnetic negative selection, after which naive cells were positively selected on CD45RA and the negative fraction was taken as the memory subset. Blood was obtained by leukapheresis, after which PBMCs were separated by Ficoll-Histopaque density gradient centrifugation and cryopreserved in liquid nitrogen vapor phase. Analytical flow cytometry was used to check the purity and quantity of each magnetically sorted T cell population. Each sorted fraction had its genomic DNA isolated and then quantified by UV absorbance on a Nanodrop 2000c. TCR CDR3 regions were amplified from genomic DNA by multiplex PCR using the deep immunoSEQ assay. Extracted genomic DNA from each cell subset was spread evenly across all wells of several immunoSEQ 96-well plates, with each plate serving as a replicate. Each replicate PCR for sorted subsets received around 0.2 ug genomic DNA, equal to 28,000 or so T cell genomes. Purified libraries were quantified with a Qubit 3.0 fluorometer, sized on a Bioanalyzer 2100, and re-quantified with the KAPA Library Quantification kit. A separate single-read 150-cycle Illumina NextSeq 550 flow cell was used to sequence each immunoSEQ 96-well plate. In the authors' own workflow: The immunoSEQ output contained only junctional sequences without quality scores, so filtering could not match that applied to full-length reads. Sequences were annotated with PyIR, a Python wrapper for IgBLAST v1.9, and V/J genes and CDR3 were assigned using IMGT germline references. Reads were removed for weak V/J assignments (E-value above 1e-6), missing CDR3, stop codons, out-of-frame junctions, or ambiguous translated residues. V3J clonotypes were defined as sequences sharing an identical inferred V gene, J gene, and CDR3 amino acid sequence. To compute the percentage overlap between repertoires, the number of shared unique clonotypes was divided by the size of the smaller repertoire. RTK rarefaction, the Chao1 estimator, and Recon v2.1 estimates of unobserved clonotypes were used to assess repertoire richness. For all TCRbeta clonotypes obtained by the gDNA method from a few donors, generation probabilities were computed with OLGA. This is the immuneACCESS table as TCRdb keeps it, with only in-frame sequences that have V and J called. A part of the clones is gone; compared with another copy, unresolved V genes explain less than half, and the rest is unexplained. Clonal size and the V and J genes are those of that table, whereas D and trimming came from the DNA. Counted in this sample were about 660,000 clones; roughly 70% of them appeared once. In total, the top ten clones hold 1.5% to 2% of the sample.

The table lists this clone with a few counts. Its antigen target is currently unknown. It has no much larger one-base neighbor in the sample; base qualities were not kept. The same CDR3 can be traced to other DNA sequences in this sample. Sequenced input: memory CD4+ T cells sorted from blood. According to the study, the label for this sample's cell subset or site signals: CD45RA-negative fraction. This TCR was recovered from a woman aged 25 to 45 in good health.

The CDR3 region reads CASSQGQGAGQPQHF. The DNA reads TGCGCCAGCAGCCAAGGGCAGGGGGCGGGTCAGCCCCAGCATTTT. Recombination joined TRBV4-1 with TRBJ1-5; 8 bases in the middle match TRBD1. CDR1 MGHRA and CDR2 YSYEKL are derived from the germline V gene. V lost 1 base and J lost 6 bases, and the count of bases not matched to a germline gene is 5. The CDR3 has 15 amino acids, counting the end cysteine and phenylalanine. Of all the DNA, just the CDR3 is kept, 45 bases in frame from base 1.